This T cell receptor (beta chain) was found in a study of OX40 agonist ivuxolimab in advanced cancers. The repertoire was sequenced with immunoSEQ multiplex PCR; TCRdb's copy has only in-frame clones and lacks some. The sample consists of approximately 64,000 clones, around four fifths of them appearing once. Patients were excluded for autoimmune disease history or systemic immunosuppression. The source was CD4+ or CD8+ T cells sorted from blood, collected in a trial of the OX40 agonist ivuxolimab. This TCR came from an adult with an advanced solid tumor such as melanoma, head and neck, liver or kidney cancer.

CDR3 region: CASSSGRANTEAFF. The CDR3 coding sequence is TGTGCCAGCAGCTCAGGCAGAGCGAACACTGAAGCTTTCTTT. The V gene is TRBV7-3, the J gene TRBJ1-1; D is ambiguous. The CDR3 runs 14 residues. V shed 4 bases and J shed 1 base, with 10 bases lying between them. Germline loops: CDR1 SGHTA, CDR2 FQGTGA. Full variable domain (remainder filled in from reference TRBV7-3 and TRBJ1-1): GAGVSQTPSNKVTEKGKYVELRCDPISGHTALYWYRQSLGQGPEFLIYFQGTGAADDSGLPNDRFFAVRPEGSVSTLKIQRTERGDSAVYLCASSSGRANTEAFFGQGTRLTVV.